Each of the 5 T cell receptor beta chains below was sequenced from the same sample in a study of regulatory T cells in long-lasting Graves disease. As for time point: persistent/refractory GD, antithyroid drugs over 5 years with positive TRAb. RNA isolated from PBMCs was used to make the TCR library. To make TCR beta libraries, researchers used iRepertoire HTBI primers and Arm-PCR of CDR3 regions. Using its own MiXCR run on the multiplex PCR reads, TCRdb lists one record per CDR3 protein. The profile shows 420,000 or so distinct CDR3 sequences, about 20% of them singletons. The sample in question was peripheral blood mononuclear cells (PBMCs), obtained when the disease was refractory, from a patient treated with antithyroid drugs. The receptors were sampled from a female donor with Graves disease.

The rearrangement joins TRBV19 to TRBJ2-5; 8 positions agree with TRBD2. CDR1 and CDR2 from the germline V gene are LNHDA and SQIVND (reference sequence). The CDR3 loop spans 14 amino acids. Losses at the gene ends were 7 bases for V and 4 bases for J; bases not matched to a gene: 8. The CDR3 spells CASNEAGGRETQYF. The CDR3 nucleotides read TGTGCCAGTAACGAGGCGGGAGGAAGAGAGACCCAGTACTTC.

The chain is built from TRBV5-1 and TRBJ2-7, with 10 nucleotides matching TRBD2. Per the germline V gene, CDR1 is SGHRS and CDR2 is YFSETQ. CDR3 length equals 17 residues. J was trimmed by 6 bases and V by 1 base; bases with no gene match: 13. The DNA for the CDR3 is TGCGCCAGCAGCTTGAACCTACCGGGACTAGCGAGGATCGAGCAGTACTTC. Its translation: CASSLNLPGLARIEQYF.

This clonotype was recorded at least ten times. The chain joins TRBV12-3 or TRBV12-4 to TRBJ2-7; D is ambiguous. V was shortened by 3 bases and J by 4 bases, with 7 bases between the two germline ends. The CDR3 is 12 residues long. The CDR3 sequence is CASSLKQYEQYF. For the CDR3, the DNA is TGTGCCAGCAGTTTGAAGCAATACGAGCAGTACTTC.

This clonotype was seen a few times. The CDR3 bases are TGTGCCAGTAGTATACCGCGTGGTAGCAACACTGAAGCTTTCTTT. It encodes CASSIPRGSNTEAFF. The chain couples TRBV19 to TRBJ1-1; D gene unclear. The CDR3 sequence is 15 residues long. Looked up from germline, CDR1 is LNHDA and CDR2 is SQIVND (reference sequence). Trimming left V 2 bases short and J 2 bases short, with 12 bases between. Together with reference TRBV19 and TRBJ1-1, the CDR3 gives the full variable domain: DGGITQSPKYLFRKEGQNVTLSCEQNLNHDAMYWYRQDPGQGLRLIYYSQIVNDFQKGDIAEGYSVSREKKESFPLTVTSAQKNPTAFYLCASSIPRGSNTEAFFGQGTRLTVV.

J is TRBJ2-7 and V is TRBV2; perhaps D is TRBD1 or TRBD2 (6 bases each). This CDR3 spans 15 amino acids. The germline V and J ends were trimmed by 1 base and 2 bases, with 12 bases remaining between them. Germline CDR1 SNHLY, CDR2 FYNNEI. DNA of the CDR3: TGTGCCAGCAGTGAAGGGACTGGGGGGCCCTACGAGCAGTACTTC. Amino acid sequence: CASSEGTGGPYEQYF.